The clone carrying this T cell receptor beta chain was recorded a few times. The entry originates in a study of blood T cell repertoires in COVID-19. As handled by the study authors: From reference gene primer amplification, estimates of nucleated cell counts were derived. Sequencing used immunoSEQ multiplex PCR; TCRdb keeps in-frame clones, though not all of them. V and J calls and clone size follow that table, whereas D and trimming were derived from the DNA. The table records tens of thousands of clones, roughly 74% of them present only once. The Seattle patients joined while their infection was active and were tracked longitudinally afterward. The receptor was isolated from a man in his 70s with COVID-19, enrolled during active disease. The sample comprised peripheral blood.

The CDR3 bases are TGTGCCAGCAGGGACCTAGCCGGGAACGAGCAGTACTTC. Translated: CASRDLAGNEQYF. The V call is TRBV14, the J call TRBJ2-7; D may be TRBD2 (5 bases). Trimming shortened V by 6 bases and J by 5 bases, and 14 bases separated the two germline ends. CDR3 size: 13 residues. Germline-derived CDR1 and CDR2 are SGHDN and FVKESK.